Shown below are 2 T cell receptor beta chains from a single sample sequenced in a study of blood T cell repertoires in COVID-19. Produced via immunoSEQ multiplex PCR; TCRdb's table is partial and in-frame only. The sample shows some 180,000 clones, around four fifths of them seen only once. Source material: peripheral blood. These receptors all stem from a woman in her seventies who had recovered from COVID-19.

This chain links TRBV18 with TRBJ2-7; TRBD1 aligns across 7 bases. The CDR3 is 15 amino acids. V shed 6 bases, J shed 7 bases, and the junction held 15 bases outside the gene matches. Per germline, CDR1 KGHSH and CDR2 LQKENI. CDR3 in amino acids: CASSRDRVSLGEQYF. In nucleotides, the CDR3 is TGTGCCAGCTCGCGAGACAGGGTCTCTTTGGGGGAGCAGTACTTC.

V usage is TRBV13 and J usage is TRBJ2-5; 8 bases are a match to TRBD1. Germline-derived CDR1 and CDR2 are PRHDT and FYEKMQ (reference sequence). The CDR3 is 15 amino acids. Losses at the gene ends were 10 bases for V and 1 base for J; bases not matched to a gene: 11. The CDR3 nucleotides are TGTGCCACCAAGGGCCAACAGGGGGGCCAAGAGACCCAGTACTTC. It encodes CATKGQQGGQETQYF.